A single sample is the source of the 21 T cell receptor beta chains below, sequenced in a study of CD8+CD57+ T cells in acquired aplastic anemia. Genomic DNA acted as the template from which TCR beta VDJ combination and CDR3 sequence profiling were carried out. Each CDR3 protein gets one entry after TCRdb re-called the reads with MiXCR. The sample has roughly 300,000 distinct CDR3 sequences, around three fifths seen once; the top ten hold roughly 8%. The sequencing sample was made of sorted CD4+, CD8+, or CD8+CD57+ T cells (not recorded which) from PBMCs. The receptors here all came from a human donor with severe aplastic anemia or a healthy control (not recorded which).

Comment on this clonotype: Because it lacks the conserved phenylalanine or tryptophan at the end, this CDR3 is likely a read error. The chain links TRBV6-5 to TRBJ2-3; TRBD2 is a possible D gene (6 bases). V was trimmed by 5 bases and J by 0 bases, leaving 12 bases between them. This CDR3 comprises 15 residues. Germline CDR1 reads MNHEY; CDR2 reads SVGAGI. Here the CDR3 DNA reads TGTGCCAGCAGTAACGGTGGGAGGAGCACAGATACGCAGTATCTT. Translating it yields CASSNGGRSTDTQYL.

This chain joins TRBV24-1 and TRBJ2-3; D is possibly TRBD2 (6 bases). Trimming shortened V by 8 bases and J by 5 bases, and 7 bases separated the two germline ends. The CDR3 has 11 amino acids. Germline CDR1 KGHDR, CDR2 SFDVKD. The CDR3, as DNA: TGTGCCACCAACGGGGGAGATACGCAGTATTTT. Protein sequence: CATNGGDTQYF.

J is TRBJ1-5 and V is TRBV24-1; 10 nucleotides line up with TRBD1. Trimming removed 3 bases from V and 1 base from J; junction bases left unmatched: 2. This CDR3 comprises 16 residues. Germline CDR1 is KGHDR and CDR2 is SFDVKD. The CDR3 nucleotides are TGTGCCACCAGTGATGACAGGGGGCGAAGCAATCAGCCCCAGCATTTT. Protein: CATSDDRGRSNQPQHF.

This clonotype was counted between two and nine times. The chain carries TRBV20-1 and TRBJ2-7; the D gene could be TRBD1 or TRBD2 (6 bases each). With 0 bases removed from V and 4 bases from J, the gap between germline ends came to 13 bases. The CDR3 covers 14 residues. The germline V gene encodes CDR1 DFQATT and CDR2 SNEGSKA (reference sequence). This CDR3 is CSAREGGREYEQYF. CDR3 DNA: TGCAGTGCTAGAGAAGGGGGGAGAGAGTACGAGCAGTACTTC.

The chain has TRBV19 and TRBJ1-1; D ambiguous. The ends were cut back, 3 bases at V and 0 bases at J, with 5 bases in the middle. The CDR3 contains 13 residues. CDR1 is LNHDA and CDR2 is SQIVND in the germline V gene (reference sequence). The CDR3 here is CASSIFLNTEAFF. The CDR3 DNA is TGTGCCAGTAGTATTTTCCTGAACACTGAAGCTTTCTTT.

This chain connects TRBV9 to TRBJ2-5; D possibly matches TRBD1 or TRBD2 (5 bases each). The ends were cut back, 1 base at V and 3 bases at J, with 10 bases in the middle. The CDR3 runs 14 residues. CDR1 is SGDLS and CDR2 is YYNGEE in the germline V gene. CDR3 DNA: TGTGCCAGCAGCGTACGTGGGGACGAAGAGACCCAGTACTTC. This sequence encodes CASSVRGDEETQYF.

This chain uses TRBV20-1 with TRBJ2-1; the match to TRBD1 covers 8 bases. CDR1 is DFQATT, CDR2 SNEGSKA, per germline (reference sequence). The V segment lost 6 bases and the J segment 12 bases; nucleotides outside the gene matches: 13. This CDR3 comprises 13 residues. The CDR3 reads CSASQGADDTQFF. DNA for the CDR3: TGCAGTGCAAGCCAGGGGGCGGATGATACGCAGTTCTTC.

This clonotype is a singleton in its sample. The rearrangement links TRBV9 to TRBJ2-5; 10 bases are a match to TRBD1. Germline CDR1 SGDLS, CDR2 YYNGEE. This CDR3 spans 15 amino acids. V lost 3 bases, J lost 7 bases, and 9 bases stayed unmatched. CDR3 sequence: CASSGRDRGRVTQYF. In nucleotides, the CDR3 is TGTGCCAGCAGCGGCCGGGACAGGGGACGAGTGACCCAGTACTTC.

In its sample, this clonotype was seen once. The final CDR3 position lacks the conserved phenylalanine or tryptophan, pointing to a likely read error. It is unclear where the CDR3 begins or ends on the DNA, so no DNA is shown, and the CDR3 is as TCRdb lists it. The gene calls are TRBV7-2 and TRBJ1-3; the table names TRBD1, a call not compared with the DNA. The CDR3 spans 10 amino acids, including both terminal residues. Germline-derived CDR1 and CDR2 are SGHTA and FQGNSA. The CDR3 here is CASSLVGGDT.

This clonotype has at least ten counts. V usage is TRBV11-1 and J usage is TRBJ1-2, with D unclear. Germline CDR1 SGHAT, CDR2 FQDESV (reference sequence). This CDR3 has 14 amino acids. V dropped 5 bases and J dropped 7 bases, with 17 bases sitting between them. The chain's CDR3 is CASSLPGPGVGYTF. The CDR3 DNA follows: TGTGCCAGCAGCCTCCCCGGACCGGGCGTTGGCTACACCTTC.

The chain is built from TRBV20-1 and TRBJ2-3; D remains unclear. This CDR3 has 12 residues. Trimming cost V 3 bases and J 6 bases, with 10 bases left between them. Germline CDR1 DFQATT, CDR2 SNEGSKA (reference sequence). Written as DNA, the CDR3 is TGCAGTGCTAGCCGACCTCGGGATACGCAGTATTTT. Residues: CSASRPRDTQYF.

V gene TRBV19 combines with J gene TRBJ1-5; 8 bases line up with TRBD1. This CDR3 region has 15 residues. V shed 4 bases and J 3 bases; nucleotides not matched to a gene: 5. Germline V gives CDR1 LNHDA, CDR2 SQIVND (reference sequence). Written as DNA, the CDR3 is TGTGCCAGTAGTACTGGACAGGGCCTCAATCAGCCCCAGCATTTT. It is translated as CASSTGQGLNQPQHF.

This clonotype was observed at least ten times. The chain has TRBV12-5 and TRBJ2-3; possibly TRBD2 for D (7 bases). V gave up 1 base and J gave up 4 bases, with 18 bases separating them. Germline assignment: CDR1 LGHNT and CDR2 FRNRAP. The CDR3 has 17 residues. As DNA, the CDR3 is TGTGCTAGTGGTTTGGCCCGAGGGGAGGGGGGCCCAGATACGCAGTATTTT. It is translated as CASGLARGEGGPDTQYF.

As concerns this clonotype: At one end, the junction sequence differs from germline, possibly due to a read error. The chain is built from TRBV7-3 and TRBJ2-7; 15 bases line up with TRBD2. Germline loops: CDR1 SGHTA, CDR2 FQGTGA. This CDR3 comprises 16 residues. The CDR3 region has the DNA TGTGCCAACAGCTCAATGAGGACTAGCGGGGGGGACGAGCAGTACTTC. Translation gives CANSSMRTSGGDEQYF.

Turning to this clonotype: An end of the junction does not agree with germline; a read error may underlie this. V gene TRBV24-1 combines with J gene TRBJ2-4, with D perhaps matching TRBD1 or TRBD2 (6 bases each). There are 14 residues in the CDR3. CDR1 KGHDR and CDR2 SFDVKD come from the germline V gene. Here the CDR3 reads CAASETGTVDIQYF. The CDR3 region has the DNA TGTGCCGCCAGTGAAACAGGGACTGTCGACATTCAGTACTTC.

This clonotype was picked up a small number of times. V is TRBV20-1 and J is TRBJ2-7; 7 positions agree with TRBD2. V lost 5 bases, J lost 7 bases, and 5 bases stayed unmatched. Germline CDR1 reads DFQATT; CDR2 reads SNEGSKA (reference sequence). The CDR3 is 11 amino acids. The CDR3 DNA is TGCAGTGCTTCTCACGGGGGGGAGCAGTACTTC. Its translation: CSASHGGEQYF.

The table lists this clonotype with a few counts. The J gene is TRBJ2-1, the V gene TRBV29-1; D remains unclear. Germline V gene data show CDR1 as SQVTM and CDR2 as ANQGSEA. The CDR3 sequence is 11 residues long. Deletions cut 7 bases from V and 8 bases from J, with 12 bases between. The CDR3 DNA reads TGCAGCGCCCACCACGAGGATGAGCAGTTCTTC. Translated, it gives CSAHHEDEQFF.

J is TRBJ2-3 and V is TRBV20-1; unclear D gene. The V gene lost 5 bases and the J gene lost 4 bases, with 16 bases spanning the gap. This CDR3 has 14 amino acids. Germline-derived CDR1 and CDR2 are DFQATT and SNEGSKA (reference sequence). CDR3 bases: TGCAGTGCTTATGTCGGCGGCGGAGCAGATACGCAGTATTTT. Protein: CSAYVGGGADTQYF.

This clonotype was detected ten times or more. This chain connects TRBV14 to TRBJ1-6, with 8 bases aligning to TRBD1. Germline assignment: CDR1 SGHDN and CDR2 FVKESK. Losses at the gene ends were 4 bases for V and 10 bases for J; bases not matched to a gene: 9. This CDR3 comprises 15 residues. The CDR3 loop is CASSLRGPGGSPLHF. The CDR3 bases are TGTGCCAGCAGCCTCAGGGGGCCTGGGGGGTCACCCCTCCACTTT.

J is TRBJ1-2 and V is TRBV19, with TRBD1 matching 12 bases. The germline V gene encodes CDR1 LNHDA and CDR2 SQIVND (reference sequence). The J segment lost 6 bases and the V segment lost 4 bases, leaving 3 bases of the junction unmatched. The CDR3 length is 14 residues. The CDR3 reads CASSTGQGANGYTF. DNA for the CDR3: TGTGCCAGTAGTACGGGACAGGGGGCTAATGGCTACACCTTC.

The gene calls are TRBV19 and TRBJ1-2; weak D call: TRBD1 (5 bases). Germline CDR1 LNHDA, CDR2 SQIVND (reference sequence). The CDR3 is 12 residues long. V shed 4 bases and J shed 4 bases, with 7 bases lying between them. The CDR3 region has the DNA TGTGCCAGTAGTAGGAGGGGCTATGGCTACACCTTC. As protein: CASSRRGYGYTF.